The clone carrying this T cell receptor beta chain was observed a few times. Its antigen is unknown. After autologous stem cell transplantation all patients relapsed, and prior brentuximab vedotin exposure differed between cohorts. These data originate in a study of PD-1 blockade in classical Hodgkin lymphoma. Notes on the study in general: Newly diagnosed patients were reported to start with lower TCR diversity than healthy donors.

The protocol was immunoSEQ multiplex PCR, while the TCRdb copy is restricted to in-frame clones and leaves out a portion. The data hold more than 90,000 clones, with more than 80% observed a single time. This sample comprised peripheral blood mononuclear cells (PBMCs), obtained before the second cycle of nivolumab. This TCR derives from a human donor with classical Hodgkin lymphoma.

The CDR3, as DNA: TGTGCCAGCAGCCTAGGGGGTTGGGACGAGCAGTACTTC. Translated: CASSLGGWDEQYF. The rearrangement joins TRBV7-2 to TRBJ2-7; tentative D call: TRBD1 (6 bases). The CDR3 extends over 13 amino acids. CDR1 is SGHTA, CDR2 FQGNSA, per germline. The V gene lost 5 bases and the J gene lost 5 bases, with 13 bases spanning the gap.